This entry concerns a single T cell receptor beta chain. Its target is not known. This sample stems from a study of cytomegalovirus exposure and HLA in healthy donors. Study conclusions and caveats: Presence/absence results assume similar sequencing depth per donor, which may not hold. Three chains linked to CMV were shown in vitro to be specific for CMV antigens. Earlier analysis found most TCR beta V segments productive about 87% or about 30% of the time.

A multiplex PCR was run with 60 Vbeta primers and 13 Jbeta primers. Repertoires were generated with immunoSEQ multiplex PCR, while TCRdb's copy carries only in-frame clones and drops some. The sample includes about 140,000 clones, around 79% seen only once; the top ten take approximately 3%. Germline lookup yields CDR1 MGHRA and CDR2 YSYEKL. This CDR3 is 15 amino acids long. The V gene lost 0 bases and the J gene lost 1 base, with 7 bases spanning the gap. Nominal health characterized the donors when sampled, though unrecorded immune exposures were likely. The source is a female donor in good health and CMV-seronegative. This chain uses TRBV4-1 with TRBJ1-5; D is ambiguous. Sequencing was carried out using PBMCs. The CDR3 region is CASSQDGQSNQPQHF. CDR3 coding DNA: TGCGCCAGCAGCCAAGATGGGCAGAGCAATCAGCCCCAGCATTTT.